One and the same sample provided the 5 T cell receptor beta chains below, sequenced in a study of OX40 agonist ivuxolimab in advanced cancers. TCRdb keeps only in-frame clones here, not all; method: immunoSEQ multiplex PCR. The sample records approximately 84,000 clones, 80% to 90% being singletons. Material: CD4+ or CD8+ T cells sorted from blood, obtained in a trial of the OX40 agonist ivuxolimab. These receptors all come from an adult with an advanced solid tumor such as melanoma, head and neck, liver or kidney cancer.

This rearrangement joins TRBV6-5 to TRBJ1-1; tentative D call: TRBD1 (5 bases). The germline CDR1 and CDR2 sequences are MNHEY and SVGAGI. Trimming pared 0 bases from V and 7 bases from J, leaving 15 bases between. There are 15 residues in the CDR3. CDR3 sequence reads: CASSYSSGGGFEAFF. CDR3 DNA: TGTGCCAGCAGTTACTCGTCAGGTGGGGGTTTTGAAGCTTTCTTT.

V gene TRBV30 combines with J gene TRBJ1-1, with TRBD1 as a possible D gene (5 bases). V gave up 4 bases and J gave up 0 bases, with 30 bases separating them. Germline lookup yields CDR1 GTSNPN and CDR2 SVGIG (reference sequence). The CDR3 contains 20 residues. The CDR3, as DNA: TGTGCCTGGACCGTATACGCGGGACTCCATGGACTCGAGGTGAACACTGAAGCTTTCTTT. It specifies CAWTVYAGLHGLEVNTEAFF.

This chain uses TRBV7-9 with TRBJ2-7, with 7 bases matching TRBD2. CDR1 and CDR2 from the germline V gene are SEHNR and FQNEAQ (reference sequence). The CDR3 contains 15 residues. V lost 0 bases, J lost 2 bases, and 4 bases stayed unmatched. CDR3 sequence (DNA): TGTGCCAGCAGCTTAGCGCGCAGCGGGGCCTACGAGCAGTACTTC. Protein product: CASSLARSGAYEQYF.

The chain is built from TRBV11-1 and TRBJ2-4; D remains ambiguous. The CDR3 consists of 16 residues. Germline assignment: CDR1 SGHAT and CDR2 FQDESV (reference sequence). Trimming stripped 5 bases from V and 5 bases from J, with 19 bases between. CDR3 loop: CASSPVYGAQQNIQYF. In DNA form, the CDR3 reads TGTGCCAGCAGCCCCGTTTATGGCGCACAGCAAAACATTCAGTACTTC.

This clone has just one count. CDR3 nucleotides: TGCAGCGTTGTATCGACAGGGGGGGATGAAAAACTGTTTTTT. This gives the protein CSVVSTGGDEKLFF. This rearrangement joins TRBV29-1 to TRBJ1-4; TRBD1 matches 9 bases. Germline lookup yields CDR1 SQVTM and CDR2 ANQGSEA. V shed 4 bases, J shed 6 bases, and the junction held 6 bases outside the gene matches. This CDR3 comprises 14 residues.